This T cell receptor beta chain came from a study of cytomegalovirus exposure and HLA in healthy donors. The V gene lost 6 bases and the J gene lost 8 bases, with 19 bases spanning the gap. This CDR3 has 14 amino acids. Germline CDR1 reads SGHVS; CDR2 reads FQNEAQ. With respect to this clone: Its target is not known.

The PCR made use of 60 Vbeta and 13 Jbeta primers. Here immunoSEQ multiplex PCR was the method, and the copy in TCRdb shows in-frame clones only, minus some. The sample holds some 190,000 clones, around 83% seen once. Study-wide findings and caveats: Highest at DRB1 and lowest at HLA-C, TCR association rates differed among HLA loci in a later analysis. Some V segments, TRBV6-2 and TRBV6-3 among them, were indistinguishable and were therefore excluded.

The receptor comes from a man aged 35 to 55 in good health and CMV-seropositive. Sequencing used PBMCs. V and J are TRBV7-8 and TRBJ1-2; tentatively, D is TRBD1 (5 bases). In nucleotides, the CDR3 is TGTGCCAGCAGTCCACACCGGCCGGGGGACGGCTACACCTTC. Its translation: CASSPHRPGDGYTF.